The source of this T cell receptor (beta chain) is a study of T cells after yellow fever vaccination. Study at large: SMART-Seq v4 Ultra Low Input prepared libraries from low-cell fractions. Notes on the study in general: Only a minor proportion of clonotypes was detected across both CD4 and CD8 compartments.

A single record per CDR3 protein comes from TCRdb applying MiXCR to the 5' RACE reads. Seen here are some 260,000 distinct CDR3 sequences, 5.2% observed once, and the top ten hold under 3.5%. This clonotype was seen many times. Its specificity is unknown. The TCR originated in a man between 18 and 29 years old who received the YFV17D yellow fever vaccine. This specimen was CD4+ T cells sorted from PBMCs, taken on the day of the yellow fever booster vaccination.

CDR3 coding DNA: TGTGCCAGCACCGAGAGGTATGCGGGAGATACGCAGTATTTT. Translated, it gives CASTERYAGDTQYF. J is TRBJ2-3 and V is TRBV2, with D maybe TRBD2 (5 bases). The length of the CDR3 is 14 residues. With 7 bases removed from V and 5 bases from J, the gap between germline ends came to 16 bases. Looked up from germline, CDR1 is SNHLY and CDR2 is FYNNEI.